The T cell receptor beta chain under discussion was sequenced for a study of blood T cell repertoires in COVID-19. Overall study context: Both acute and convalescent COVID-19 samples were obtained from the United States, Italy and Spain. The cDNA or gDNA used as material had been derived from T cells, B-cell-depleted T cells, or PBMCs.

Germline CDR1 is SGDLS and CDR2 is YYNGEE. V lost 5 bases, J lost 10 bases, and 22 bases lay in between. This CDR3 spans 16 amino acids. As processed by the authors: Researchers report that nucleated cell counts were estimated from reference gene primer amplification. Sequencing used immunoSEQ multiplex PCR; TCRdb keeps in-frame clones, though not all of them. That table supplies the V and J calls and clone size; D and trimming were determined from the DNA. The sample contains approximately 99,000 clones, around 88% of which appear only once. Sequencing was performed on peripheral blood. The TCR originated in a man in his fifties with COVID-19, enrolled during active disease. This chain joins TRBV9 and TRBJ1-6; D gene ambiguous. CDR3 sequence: CASSRRGDQGGSPLHF. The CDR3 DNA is TGTGCCAGCAGTCGGAGAGGTGACCAAGGAGGATCACCCCTCCACTTT.